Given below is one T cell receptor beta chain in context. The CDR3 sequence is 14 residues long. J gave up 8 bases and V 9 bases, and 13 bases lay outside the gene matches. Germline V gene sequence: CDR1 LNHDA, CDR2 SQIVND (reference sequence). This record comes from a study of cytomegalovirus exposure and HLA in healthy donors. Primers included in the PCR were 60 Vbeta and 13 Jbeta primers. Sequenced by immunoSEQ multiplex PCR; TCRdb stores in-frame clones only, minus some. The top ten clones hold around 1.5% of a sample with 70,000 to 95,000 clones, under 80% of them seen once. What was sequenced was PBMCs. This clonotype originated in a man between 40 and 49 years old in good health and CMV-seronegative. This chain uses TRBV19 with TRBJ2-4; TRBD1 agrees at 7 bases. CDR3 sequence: CASKNTGARDIQYF. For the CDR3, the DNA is TGTGCCAGCAAGAATACAGGGGCTAGGGACATTCAGTACTTC.